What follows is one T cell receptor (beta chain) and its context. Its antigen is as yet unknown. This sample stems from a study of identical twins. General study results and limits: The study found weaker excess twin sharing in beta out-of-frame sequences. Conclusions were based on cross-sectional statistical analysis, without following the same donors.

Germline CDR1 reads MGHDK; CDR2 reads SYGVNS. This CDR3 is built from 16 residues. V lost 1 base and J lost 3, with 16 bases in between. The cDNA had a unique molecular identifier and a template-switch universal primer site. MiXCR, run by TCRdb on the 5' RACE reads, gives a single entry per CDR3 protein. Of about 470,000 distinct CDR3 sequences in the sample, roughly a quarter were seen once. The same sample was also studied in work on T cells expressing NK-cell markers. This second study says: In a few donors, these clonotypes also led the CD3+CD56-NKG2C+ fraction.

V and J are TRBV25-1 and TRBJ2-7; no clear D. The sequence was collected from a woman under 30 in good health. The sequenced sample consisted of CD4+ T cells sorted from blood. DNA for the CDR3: TGTGCCAGCAGTGAATGGAAGTTCCCGGAGCACTACGAGCAGTACTTC. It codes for CASSEWKFPEHYEQYF.